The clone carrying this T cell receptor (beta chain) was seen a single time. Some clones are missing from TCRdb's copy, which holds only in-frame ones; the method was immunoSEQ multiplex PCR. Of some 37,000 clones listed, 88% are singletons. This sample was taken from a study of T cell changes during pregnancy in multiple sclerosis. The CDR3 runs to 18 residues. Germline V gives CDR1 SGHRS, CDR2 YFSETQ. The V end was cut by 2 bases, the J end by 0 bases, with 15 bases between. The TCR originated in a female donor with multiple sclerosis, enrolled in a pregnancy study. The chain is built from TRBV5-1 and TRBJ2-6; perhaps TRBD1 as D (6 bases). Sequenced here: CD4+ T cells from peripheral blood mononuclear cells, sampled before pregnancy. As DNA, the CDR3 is TGCGCCAGCAGCTTTACAGGGCGCCCCTTCTCTGGGGCCAACGTCCTGACTTTC. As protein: CASSFTGRPFSGANVLTF.